This T cell receptor beta chain was found in a study of T-cell memory formation after mild COVID-19. Whole-study results and caveats: For second-wave clones that peaked at day 37, SARS-CoV-2 specificity went unverified. Contracting clones from day 15 to 85 showed balanced CD4/CD8; later expanders favored CD4+.

A single record per CDR3 protein comes from TCRdb applying MiXCR to the 5' RACE reads. The table lists hundreds of thousands of distinct CDR3 sequences, approximately 25% of them singletons. In this sample, this clonotype turned up a few times. As yet, its antigen is unknown. The TCR comes from an adult woman who had mild COVID-19 (a few samples of this study predate the infection). Cell type and time point are not known. Sequenced: PBMCs or a T cell subset sorted from them (not recorded which).

In DNA form, the CDR3 reads TGTGCCAGCAGCAACGACGGTGAGAGTGAAGCTTTCTTT. This translates into CASSNDGESEAFF. The V and J genes are TRBV7-2 and TRBJ1-1, with unresolved D. Trimming shortened V by 5 bases and J by 7 bases, and 14 bases separated the two germline ends. The CDR3 is made up of 13 amino acids. Germline V CDR1 and CDR2: SGHTA, FQGNSA.